This entry lists 3 T cell receptor beta chains sequenced from one sample in a study of CD8+ T cells in alopecia areata. Investigators isolated RNA and reverse transcribed it into cDNA to act as the sequencing template. The repertoire was sequenced with immunoSEQ multiplex PCR; TCRdb's copy has only in-frame clones and lacks some. The data contain some 96,000 clones, roughly two thirds of them singletons. The treatment here: oral pan-JAK inhibitor, 5-10 mg twice daily. The sequencing here drew on CD8+ T cells sorted from blood, taken at week 4, from a patient treated with tofacitinib. Receptors originate from a human donor with alopecia areata.

This chain uses TRBV4-2 with TRBJ1-6; D unclear. Between the trimmed V and J ends, which lost 0 bases and 4 bases, there was a span of 13 bases. The CDR3 has 17 amino acids. CDR1 is LGHNA, CDR2 YNFKEQ, per germline. CDR3 bases: TGTGCCAGCAGCCAAGATCTAGGACGGGCATATAATTCACCCCTCCACTTT. Its protein product is CASSQDLGRAYNSPLHF.

The V and J genes are TRBV5-1 and TRBJ2-6, with D possibly called TRBD1 or TRBD2 (5 bases each). The germline V gene has CDR1 SGHRS and CDR2 YFSETQ. Trimming stripped 2 bases from V and 0 bases from J, with 18 bases between. This CDR3 comprises 19 residues. The CDR3 sequence: CASSFRAQRGVSGANVLTF. For the CDR3, the DNA is TGCGCCAGCAGCTTCAGAGCACAGCGAGGGGTCTCTGGGGCCAACGTCCTGACTTTC.

Only a few counts were recorded for this clone. The rearrangement joins TRBV5-4 to TRBJ2-1; D tentatively fits TRBD1 or TRBD2 (5 bases each). This CDR3 spans 12 amino acids. The germline V gene encodes CDR1 SGHNT and CDR2 YYREEE (reference sequence). In DNA form, the CDR3 reads TGTGCACACGGGACGGAGTACAATGAGCAGTTCTTC. Its translation: CAHGTEYNEQFF. The variable domain in full, with the rest retrieved from reference TRBV5-4 and TRBJ2-1, is ETGVTQSPTHLIKTRGQQVTLRCSSQSGHNTVSWYQQALGQGPQFIFQYYREEENGRGNFPPRFSGLQFPNYSSELNVNALELDDSALYLCAHGTEYNEQFFGPGTRLTVL.